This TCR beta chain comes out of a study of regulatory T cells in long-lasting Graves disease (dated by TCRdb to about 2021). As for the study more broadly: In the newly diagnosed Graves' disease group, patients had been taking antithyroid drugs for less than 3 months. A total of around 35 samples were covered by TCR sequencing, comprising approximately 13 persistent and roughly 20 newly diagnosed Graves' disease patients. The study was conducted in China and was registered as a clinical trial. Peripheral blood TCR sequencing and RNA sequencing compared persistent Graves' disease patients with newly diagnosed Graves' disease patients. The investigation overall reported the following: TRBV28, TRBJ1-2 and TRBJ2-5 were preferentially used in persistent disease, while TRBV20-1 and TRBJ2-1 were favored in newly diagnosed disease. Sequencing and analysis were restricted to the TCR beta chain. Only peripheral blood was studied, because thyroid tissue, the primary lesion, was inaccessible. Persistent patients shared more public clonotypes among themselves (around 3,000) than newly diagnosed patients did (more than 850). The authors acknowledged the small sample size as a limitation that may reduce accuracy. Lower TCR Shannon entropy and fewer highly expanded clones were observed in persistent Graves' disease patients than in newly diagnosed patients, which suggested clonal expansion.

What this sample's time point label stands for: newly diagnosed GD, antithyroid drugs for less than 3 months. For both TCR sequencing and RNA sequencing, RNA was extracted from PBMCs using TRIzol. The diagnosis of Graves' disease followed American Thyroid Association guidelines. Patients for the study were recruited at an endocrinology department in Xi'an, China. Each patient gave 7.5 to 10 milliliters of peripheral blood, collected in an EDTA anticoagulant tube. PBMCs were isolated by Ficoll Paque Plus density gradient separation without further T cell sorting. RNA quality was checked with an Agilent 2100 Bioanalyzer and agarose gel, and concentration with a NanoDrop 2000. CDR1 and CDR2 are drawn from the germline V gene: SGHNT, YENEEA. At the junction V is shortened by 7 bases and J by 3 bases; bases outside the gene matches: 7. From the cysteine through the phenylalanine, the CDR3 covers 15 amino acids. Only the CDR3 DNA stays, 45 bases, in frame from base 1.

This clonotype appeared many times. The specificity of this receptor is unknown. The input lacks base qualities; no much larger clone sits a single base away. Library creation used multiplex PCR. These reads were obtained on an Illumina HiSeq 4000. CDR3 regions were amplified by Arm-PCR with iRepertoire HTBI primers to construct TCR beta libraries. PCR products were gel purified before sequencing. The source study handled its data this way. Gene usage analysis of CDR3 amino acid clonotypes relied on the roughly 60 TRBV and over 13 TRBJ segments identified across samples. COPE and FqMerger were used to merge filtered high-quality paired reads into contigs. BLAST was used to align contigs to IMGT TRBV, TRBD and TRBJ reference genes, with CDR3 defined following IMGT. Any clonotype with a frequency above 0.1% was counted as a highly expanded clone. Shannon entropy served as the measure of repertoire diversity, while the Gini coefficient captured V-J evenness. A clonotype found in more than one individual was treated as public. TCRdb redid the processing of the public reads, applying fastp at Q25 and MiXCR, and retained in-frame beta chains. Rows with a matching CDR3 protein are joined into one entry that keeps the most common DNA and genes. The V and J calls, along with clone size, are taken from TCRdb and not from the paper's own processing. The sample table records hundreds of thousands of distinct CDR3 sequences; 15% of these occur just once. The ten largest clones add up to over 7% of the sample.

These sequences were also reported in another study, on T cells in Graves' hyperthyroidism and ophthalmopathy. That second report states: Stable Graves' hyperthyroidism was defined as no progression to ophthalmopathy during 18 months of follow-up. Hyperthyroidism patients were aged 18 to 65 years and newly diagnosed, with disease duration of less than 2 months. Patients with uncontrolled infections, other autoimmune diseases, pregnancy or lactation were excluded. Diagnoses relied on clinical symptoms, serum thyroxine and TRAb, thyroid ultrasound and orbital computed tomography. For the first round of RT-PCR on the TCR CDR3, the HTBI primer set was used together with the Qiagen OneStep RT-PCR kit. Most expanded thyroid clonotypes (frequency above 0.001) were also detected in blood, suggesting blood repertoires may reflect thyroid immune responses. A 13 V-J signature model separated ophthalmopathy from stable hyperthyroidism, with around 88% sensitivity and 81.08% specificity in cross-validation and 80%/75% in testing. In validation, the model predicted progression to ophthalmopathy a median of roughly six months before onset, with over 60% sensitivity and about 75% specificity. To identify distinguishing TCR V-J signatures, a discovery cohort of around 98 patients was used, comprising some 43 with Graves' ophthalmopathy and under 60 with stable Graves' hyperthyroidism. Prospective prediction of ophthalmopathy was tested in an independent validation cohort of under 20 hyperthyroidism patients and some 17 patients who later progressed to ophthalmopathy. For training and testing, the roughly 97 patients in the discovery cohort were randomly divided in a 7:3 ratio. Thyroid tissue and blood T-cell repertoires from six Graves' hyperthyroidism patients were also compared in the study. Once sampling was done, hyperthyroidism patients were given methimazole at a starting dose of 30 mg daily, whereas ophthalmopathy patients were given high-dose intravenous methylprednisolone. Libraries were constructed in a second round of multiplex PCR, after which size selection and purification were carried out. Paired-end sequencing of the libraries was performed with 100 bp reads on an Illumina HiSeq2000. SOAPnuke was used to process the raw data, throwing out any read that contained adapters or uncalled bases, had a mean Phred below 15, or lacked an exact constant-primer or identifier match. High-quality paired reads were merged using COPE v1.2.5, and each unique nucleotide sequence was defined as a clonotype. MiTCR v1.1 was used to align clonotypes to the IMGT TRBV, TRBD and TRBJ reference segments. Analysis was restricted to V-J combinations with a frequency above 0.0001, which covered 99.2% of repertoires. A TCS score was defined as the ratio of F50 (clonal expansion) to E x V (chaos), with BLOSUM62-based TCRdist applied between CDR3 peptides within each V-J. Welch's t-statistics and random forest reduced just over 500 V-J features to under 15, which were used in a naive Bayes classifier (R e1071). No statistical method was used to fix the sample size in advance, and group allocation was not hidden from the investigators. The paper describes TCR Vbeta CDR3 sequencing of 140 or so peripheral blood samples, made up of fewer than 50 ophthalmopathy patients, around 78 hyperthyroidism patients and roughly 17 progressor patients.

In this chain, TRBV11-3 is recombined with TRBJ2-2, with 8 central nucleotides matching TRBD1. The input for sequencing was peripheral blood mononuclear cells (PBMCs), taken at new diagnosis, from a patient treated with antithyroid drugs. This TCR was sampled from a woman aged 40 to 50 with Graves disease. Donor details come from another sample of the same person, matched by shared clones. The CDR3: CASTNYRGDTGELFF. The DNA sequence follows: TGTGCCAGCACCAATTACAGGGGGGACACCGGGGAGCTGTTTTTT.